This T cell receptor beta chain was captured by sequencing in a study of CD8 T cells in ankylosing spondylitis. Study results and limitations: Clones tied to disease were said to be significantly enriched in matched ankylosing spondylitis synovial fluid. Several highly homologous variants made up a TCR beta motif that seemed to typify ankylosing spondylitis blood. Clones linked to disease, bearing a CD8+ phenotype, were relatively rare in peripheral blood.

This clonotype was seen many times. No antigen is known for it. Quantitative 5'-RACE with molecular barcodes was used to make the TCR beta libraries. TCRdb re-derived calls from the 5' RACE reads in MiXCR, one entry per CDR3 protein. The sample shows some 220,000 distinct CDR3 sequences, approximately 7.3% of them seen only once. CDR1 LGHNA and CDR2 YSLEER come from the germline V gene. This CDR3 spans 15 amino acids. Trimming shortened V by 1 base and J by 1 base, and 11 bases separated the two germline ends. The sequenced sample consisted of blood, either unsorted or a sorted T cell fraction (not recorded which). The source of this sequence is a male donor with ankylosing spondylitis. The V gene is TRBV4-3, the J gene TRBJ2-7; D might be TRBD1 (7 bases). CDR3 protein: CASSQATGTSYEQYF. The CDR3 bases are TGCGCCAGCAGCCAAGCGACAGGGACTTCCTACGAGCAGTACTTC.